This TCR beta chain emerged from a study of cytotoxic CD8 clonotypes in ibrutinib-treated CLL. Study details: Responses: some 24 partial, 2 complete; after median around 64 months, roughly 15 stayed remitted, around twelve progressed. Across samples, productive templates numbered some 250,000 and productive rearrangements reached about 98,000 on average. Whole-study findings and limits: Public clonotypes, found uncommonly, either contracted or stayed stable on treatment.

The source of roughly 1.9 micrograms of genomic DNA for TCR beta libraries was cryopreserved PBMCs. Points on this clone: Its antigen is as yet unknown. Other DNA sequences in the sample encode the same CDR3.

Only in-frame clones appear in the TCRdb table, and some are missing; sequencing was by immunoSEQ multiplex PCR. The sample records almost 250,000 clones, less than 75% being singletons. CDR1 and CDR2 (germline): MDHEN, SYDVKM. There are 13 residues in the CDR3. The V end lost 6 bases, the J end lost 1 base, and 10 bases lay between the germline ends. The starting material was PBMCs, obtained after 24 months of ibrutinib treatment. The receptor's source is a human donor with chronic lymphocytic leukemia. The V gene is TRBV28, the J gene TRBJ2-7; D is possibly TRBD1 (5 bases). CDR3 loop: CASSSGQSYEQYF. CDR3 bases: TGTGCCAGCAGCTCAGGACAATCCTACGAGCAGTACTTC.